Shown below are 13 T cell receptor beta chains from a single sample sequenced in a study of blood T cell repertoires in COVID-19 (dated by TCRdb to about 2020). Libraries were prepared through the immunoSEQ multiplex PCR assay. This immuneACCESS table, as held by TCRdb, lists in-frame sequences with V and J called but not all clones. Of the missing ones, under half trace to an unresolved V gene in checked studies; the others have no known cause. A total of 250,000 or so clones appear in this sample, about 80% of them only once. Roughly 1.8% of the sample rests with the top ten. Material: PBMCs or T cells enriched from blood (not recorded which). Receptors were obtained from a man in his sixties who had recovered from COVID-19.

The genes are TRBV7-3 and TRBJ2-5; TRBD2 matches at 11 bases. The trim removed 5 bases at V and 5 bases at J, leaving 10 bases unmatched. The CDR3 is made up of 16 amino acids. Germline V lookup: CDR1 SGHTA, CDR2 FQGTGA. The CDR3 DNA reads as TGTGCCAGCAGCCCAACCTTAGCGGGGGGGCAGGAGACCCAGTACTTC. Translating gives CASSPTLAGGQETQYF.

The CDR3 coding sequence is TGTGCCAGCAGTTTTGGGACAGGGGCCGGAGGAGGGCAAGCTTTCTTT. This sequence encodes CASSFGTGAGGGQAFF. The gene calls are TRBV6-5 and TRBJ1-1; 10 bases are shared with TRBD1. The CDR3 is 16 residues long. J lost 9 bases, V lost 4 bases, and 14 bases had no gene match. Germline CDR1 and CDR2: MNHEY and SVGAGI.

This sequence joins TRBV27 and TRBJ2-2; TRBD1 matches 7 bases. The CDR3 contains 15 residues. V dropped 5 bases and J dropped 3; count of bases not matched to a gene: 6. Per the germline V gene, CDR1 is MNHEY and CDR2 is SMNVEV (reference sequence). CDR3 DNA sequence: TGTGCCAGCAGTATTCAGGGACAGTACACCGGGGAGCTGTTTTTT. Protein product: CASSIQGQYTGELFF.

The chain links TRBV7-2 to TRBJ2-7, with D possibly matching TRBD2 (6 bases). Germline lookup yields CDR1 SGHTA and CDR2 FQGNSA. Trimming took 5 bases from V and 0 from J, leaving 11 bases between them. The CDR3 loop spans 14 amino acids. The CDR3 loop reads CASSPGSSSYEQYF. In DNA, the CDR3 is TGTGCCAGCAGCCCCGGGAGCAGCTCCTACGAGCAGTACTTC.

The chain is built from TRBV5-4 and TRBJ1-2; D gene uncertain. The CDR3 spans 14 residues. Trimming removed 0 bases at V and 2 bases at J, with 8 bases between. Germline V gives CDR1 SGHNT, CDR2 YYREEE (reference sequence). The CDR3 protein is CASSLVTGNYGYTF. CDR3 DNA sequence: TGTGCCAGCAGCTTGGTTACGGGAAACTATGGCTACACCTTC.

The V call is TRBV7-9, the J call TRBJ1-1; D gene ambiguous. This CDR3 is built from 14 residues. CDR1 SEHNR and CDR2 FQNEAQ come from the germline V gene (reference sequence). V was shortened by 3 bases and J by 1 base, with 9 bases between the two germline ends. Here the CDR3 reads CASSFGRENTEAFF. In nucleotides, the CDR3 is TGTGCCAGCAGCTTTGGACGGGAGAACACTGAAGCTTTCTTT.

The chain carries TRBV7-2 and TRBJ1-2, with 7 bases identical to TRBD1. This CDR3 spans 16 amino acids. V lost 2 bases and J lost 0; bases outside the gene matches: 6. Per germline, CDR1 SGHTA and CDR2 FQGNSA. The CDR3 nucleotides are TGTGCCAGCAGCTTAAGGGGGGACAGAGCTAACTATGGCTACACCTTC. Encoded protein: CASSLRGDRANYGYTF.

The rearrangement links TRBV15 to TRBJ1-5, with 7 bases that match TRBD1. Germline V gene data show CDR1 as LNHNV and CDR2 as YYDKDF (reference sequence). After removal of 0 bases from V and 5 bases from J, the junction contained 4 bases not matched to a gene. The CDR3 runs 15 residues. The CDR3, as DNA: TGTGCCACCAGCAGAGACAGGGGGGTTTATCAGCCCCAGCATTTT. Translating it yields CATSRDRGVYQPQHF.

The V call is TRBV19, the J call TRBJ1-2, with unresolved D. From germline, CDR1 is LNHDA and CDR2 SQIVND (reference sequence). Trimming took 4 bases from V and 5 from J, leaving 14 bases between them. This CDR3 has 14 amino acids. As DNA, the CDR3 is TGTGCCAGTAGTACTTGGCCAACTACTTATGGCTACACCTTC. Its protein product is CASSTWPTTYGYTF.

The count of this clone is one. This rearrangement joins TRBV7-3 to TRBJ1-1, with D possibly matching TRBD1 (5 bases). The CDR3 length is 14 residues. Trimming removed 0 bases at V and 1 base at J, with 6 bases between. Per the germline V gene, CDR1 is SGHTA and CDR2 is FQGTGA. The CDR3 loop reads CASSLTGANTEAFF. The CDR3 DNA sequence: TGTGCCAGCAGCTTAACAGGGGCGAACACTGAAGCTTTCTTT.

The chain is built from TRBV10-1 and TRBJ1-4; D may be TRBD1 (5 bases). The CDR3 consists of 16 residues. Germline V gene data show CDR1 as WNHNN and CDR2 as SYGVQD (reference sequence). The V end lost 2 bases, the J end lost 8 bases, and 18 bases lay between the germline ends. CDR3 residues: CASSEPGRREREKLFF. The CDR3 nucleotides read TGCGCCAGCAGTGAGCCGGGACGGCGGGAGCGGGAAAAACTGTTTTTT.

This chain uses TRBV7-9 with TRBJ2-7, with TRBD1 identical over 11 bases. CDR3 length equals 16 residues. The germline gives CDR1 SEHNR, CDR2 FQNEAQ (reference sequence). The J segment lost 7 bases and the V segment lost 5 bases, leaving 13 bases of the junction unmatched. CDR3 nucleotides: TGTGCCAGCAGCCCAGAACCCGGACAGGGGGCGCAGGAGCAGTACTTC. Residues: CASSPEPGQGAQEQYF.

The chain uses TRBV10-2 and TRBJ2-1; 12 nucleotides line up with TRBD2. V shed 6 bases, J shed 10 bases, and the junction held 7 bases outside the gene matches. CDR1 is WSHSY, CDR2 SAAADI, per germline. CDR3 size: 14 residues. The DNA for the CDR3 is TGCGCCAGCAGGACTAGCGGGGGCCAGGGGGAGCAGTTCTTC. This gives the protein CASRTSGGQGEQFF.